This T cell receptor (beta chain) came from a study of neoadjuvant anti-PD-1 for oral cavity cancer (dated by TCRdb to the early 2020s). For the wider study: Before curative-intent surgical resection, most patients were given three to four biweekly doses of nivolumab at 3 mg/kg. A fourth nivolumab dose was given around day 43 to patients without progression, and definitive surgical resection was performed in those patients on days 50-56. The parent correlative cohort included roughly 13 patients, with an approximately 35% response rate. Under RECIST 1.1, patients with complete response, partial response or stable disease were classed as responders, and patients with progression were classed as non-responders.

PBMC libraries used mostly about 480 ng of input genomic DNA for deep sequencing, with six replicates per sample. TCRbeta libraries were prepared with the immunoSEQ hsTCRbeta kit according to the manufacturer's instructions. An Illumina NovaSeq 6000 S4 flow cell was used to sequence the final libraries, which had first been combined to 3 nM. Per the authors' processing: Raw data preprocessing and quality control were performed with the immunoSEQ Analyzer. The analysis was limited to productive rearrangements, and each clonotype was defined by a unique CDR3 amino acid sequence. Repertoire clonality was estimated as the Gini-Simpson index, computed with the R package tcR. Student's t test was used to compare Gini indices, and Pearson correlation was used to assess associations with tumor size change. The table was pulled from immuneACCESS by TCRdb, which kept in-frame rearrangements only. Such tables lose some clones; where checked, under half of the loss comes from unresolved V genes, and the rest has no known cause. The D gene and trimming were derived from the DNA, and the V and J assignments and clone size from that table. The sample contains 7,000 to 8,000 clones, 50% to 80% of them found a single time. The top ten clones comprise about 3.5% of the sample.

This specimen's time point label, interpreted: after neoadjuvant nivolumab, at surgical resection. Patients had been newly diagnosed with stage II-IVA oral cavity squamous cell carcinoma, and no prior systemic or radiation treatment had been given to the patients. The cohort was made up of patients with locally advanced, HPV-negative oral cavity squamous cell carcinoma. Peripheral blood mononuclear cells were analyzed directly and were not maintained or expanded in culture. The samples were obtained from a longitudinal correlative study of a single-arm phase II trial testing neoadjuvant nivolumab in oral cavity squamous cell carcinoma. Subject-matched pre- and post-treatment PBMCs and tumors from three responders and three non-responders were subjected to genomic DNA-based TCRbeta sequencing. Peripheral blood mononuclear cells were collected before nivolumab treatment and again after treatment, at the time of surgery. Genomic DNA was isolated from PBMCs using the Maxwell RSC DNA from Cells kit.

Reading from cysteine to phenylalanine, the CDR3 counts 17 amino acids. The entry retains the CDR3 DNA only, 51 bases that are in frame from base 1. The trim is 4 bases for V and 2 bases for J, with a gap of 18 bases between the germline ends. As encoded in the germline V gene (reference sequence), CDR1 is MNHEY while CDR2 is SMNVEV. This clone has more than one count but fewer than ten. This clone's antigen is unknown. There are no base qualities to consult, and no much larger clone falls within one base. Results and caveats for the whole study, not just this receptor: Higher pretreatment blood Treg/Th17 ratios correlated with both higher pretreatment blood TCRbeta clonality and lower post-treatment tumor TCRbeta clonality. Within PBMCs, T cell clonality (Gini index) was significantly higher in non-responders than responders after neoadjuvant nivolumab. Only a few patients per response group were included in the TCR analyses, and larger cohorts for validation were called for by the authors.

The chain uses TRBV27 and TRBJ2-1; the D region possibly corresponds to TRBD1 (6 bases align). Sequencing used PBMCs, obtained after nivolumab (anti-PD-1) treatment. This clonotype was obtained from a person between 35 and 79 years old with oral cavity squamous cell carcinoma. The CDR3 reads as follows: CASSSPQGSLPYNEQFF. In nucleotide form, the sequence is TGTGCCAGCAGTTCCCCACAGGGTTCCCTACCCTACAATGAGCAGTTCTTC.